This TCR beta chain appears in the sequencing data of a study of blood T cell repertoires in COVID-19. Study background: Acute and convalescent COVID-19 samples came from the United States, Italy and Spain.

The CDR3 totals 13 residues. V gave up 2 bases and J gave up 10 bases, with 15 bases separating them. Germline V CDR1 and CDR2: MGHRA, YSYEKL. Per the original data handling: It was from reference gene primer amplification that nucleated cell counts were estimated. TCRdb keeps only in-frame clones here, not all; method: immunoSEQ multiplex PCR. Clonal size and the V and J genes are those of that table, whereas D and trimming came from the DNA. The profile shows under 200,000 clones, 80% of them singletons. The chain has TRBV4-1 and TRBJ2-7, with no clear D. The source of this sequence is a man aged 65-85 years with active or convalescent COVID-19. The sequenced sample consisted of peripheral blood. CDR3 protein: CASSQMAQTNQYF. As DNA, the CDR3 is TGCGCCAGCAGCCAAATGGCACAAACAAACCAGTACTTC.